The clone carrying this T cell receptor (beta chain) has a single count. Its target is not known. This sample was taken from a study of shared clonotypes between healthy human individuals. Study-level findings and limits: The small donor group covered limited genetic and exposure diversity.

Each subset's genomic DNA was shared equally among a number of immunoSEQ plates. Method: immunoSEQ multiplex PCR; TCRdb's copy keeps in-frame clones and lacks some. The sample carries about 2.1 million clones, approximately 94% recorded once. Terminally differentiated effector memory CD45RA+ cells were excluded by CCR7 positive selection of CD45RO-negative cells. This receptor was identified in a man aged 18 to 35 in good health. Some clones in this sample may be carry-over from other donors' samples. The material sequenced was naive CD8+ T cells from PBMCs.

CDR3 sequence reads: CASSLARAGSNRGGYTF. CDR3 nucleotides: TGTGCCAGCAGTCTAGCCCGGGCAGGGTCAAATAGAGGTGGCTACACCTTC. This chain uses TRBV28 with TRBJ1-2; weak D call: TRBD1 (5 bases). CDR1 MDHEN and CDR2 SYDVKM come from the germline V gene. The CDR3 has 17 amino acids. The germline V and J ends were trimmed by 5 bases and 7 bases, with 26 bases remaining between them.